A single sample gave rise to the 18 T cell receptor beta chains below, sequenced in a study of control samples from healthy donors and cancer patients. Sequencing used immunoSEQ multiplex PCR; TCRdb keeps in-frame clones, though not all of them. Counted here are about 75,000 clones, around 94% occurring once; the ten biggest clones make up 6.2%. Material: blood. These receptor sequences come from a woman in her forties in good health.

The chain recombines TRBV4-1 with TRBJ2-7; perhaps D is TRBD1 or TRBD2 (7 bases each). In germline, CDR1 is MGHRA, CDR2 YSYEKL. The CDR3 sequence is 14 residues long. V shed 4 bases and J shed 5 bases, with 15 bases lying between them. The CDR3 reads CASSPQTGRDEQYF. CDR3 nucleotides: TGCGCCAGCAGCCCGCAGACAGGGAGGGACGAGCAGTACTTC.

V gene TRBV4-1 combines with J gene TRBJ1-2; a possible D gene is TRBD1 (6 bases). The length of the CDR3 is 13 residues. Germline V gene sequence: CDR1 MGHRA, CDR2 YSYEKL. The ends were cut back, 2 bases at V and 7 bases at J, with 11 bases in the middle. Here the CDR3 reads CASSQWTVGGYTF. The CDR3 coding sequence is TGCGCCAGCAGCCAATGGACAGTCGGTGGCTACACCTTC.

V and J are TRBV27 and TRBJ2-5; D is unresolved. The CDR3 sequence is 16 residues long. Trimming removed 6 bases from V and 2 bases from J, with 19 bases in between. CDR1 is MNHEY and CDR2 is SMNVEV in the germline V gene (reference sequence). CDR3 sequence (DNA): TGTGCCAGCAGGCAATGGGCCGTCCCGTCACAAGAGACCCAGTACTTC. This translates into CASRQWAVPSQETQYF.

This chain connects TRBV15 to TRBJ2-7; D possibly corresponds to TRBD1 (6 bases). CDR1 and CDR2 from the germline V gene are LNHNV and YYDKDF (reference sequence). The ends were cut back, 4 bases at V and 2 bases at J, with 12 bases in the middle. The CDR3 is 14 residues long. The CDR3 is CATSMWTETYEQYF. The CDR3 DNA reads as TGTGCCACCAGCATGTGGACAGAGACCTACGAGCAGTACTTC.

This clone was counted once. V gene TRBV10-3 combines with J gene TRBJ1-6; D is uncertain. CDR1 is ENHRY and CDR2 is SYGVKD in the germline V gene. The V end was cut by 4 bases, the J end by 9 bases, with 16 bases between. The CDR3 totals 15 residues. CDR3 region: CAISAGWEKVSPLHF. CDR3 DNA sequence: TGTGCCATCAGTGCTGGCTGGGAGAAAGTTTCACCCCTCCACTTT.

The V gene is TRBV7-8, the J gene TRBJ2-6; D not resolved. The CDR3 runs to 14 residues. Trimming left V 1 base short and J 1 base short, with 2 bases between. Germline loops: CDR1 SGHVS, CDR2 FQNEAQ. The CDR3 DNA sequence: TGTGCCAGCAGCTTAGGGTCTGGGGCCAACGTCCTGACTTTC. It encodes CASSLGSGANVLTF.

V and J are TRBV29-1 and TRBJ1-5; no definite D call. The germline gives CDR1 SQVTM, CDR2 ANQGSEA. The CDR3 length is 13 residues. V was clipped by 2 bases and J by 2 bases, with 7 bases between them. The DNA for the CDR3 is TGCAGCGTTGAATCATCGCGCAATCAGCCCCAGCATTTT. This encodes CSVESSRNQPQHF.

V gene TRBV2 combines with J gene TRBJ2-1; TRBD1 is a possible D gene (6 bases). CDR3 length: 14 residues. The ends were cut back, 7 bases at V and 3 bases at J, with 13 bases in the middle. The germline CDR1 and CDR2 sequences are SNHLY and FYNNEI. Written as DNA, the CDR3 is TGTGCCAGCATCTATCAGGGGCTCTACAATGAGCAGTTCTTC. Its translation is CASIYQGLYNEQFF. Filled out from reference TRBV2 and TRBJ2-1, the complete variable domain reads EPEVTQTPSHQVTQMGQEVILRCVPISNHLYFYWYRQILGQKVEFLVSFYNNEISEKSEIFDDQFSVERPDGSNFTLKIRSTKLEDSAMYFCASIYQGLYNEQFFGPGTRLTVL.

CDR3 loop: CASSPGISYEQYF. The DNA of the CDR3 is TGTGCCAGCAGCCCCGGGATCTCCTACGAGCAGTACTTC. The chain links TRBV5-6 to TRBJ2-7, with D tentatively TRBD2 (5 bases). Germline CDR1 SGHDT, CDR2 YYEEEE. This CDR3 comprises 13 residues. V dropped 4 bases and J dropped 0 bases, with 8 bases sitting between them.

The DNA for the CDR3 is TGTGCCAGCAGCCTGGGTCATTCCTACGAGCAGTACTTC. As protein: CASSLGHSYEQYF. This rearrangement joins TRBV28 to TRBJ2-7, with no clear D. Germline V gene data show CDR1 as MDHEN and CDR2 as SYDVKM. The CDR3 is 13 amino acids. Trimming shortened V by 6 bases and J by 1 base, and 10 bases separated the two germline ends.

The CDR3 bases are TGTGCCAGTAGTCTATGGGGACCCGAGGCTCAGCCCCAGCATTTT. This codes for CASSLWGPEAQPQHF. The chain links TRBV19 to TRBJ1-5; D perhaps matches TRBD1 (5 bases). CDR1 is LNHDA, CDR2 SQIVND, per germline (reference sequence). With 5 bases removed from V and 6 bases from J, the gap between germline ends came to 17 bases. The CDR3 extends over 15 amino acids.

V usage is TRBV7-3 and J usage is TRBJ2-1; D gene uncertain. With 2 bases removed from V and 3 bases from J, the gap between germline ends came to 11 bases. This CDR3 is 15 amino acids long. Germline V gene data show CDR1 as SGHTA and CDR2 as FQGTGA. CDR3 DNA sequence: TGTGCCAGCAGCTTAGGGGTAGGTGGCTACAATGAGCAGTTCTTC. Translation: CASSLGVGGYNEQFF.

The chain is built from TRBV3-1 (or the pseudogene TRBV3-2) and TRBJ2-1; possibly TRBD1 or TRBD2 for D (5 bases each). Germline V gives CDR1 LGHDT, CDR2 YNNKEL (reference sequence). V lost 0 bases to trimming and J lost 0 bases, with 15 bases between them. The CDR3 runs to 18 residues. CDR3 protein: CASSQESLWGSSYNEQFF. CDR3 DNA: TGTGCCAGCAGCCAAGAAAGTCTTTGGGGGAGCTCCTACAATGAGCAGTTCTTC.

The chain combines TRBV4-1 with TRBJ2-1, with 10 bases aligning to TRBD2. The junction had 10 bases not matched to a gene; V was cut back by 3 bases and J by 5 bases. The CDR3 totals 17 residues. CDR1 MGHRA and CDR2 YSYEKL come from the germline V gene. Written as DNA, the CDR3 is TGCGCCAGCAGCCAGGGACCCGGACTAGCGGAAGACAATGAGCAGTTCTTC. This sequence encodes CASSQGPGLAEDNEQFF.

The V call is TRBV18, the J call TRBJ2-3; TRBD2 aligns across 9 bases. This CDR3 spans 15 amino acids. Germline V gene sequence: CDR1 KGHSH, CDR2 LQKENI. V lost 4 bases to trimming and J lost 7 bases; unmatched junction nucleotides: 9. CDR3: CASSLSGTSLYTQYF. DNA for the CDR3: TGTGCCAGCTCACTGAGCGGGACTAGCCTCTATACGCAGTATTTT.

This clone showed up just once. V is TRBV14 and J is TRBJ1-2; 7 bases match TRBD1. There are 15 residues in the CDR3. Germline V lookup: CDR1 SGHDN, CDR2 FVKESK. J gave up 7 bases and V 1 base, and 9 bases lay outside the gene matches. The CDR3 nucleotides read TGTGCCAGCAGCCAAGCCCGAACAGGGGCTAGTGGCTACACCTTC. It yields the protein CASSQARTGASGYTF.

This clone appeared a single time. The CDR3 DNA reads TGTGCCAGCAGTTACTCGAGACAGGATAACTCCTACGAGCAGTACTTC. Translated, it gives CASSYSRQDNSYEQYF. The chain is built from TRBV6-5 and TRBJ2-7; tentative D call: TRBD1 (6 bases). V was shortened by 0 bases and J by 0 bases, with 12 bases between the two germline ends. The germline V gene encodes CDR1 MNHEY and CDR2 SVGAGI. The CDR3 runs to 16 residues.

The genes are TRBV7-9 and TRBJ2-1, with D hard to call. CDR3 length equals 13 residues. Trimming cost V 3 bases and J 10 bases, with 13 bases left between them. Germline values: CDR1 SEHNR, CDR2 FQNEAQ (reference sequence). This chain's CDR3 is CASSLDPDGEQFF. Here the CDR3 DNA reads TGTGCCAGCAGCTTGGACCCCGATGGCGAGCAGTTCTTC. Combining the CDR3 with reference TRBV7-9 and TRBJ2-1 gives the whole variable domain DTGVSQNPRHKITKRGQNVTFRCDPISEHNRLYWYRQTLGQGPEFLTYFQNEAQLEKSRLLSDRFSAERPKGSFSTLEIQRTEQGDSAMYLCASSLDPDGEQFFGPGTRLTVL.